This T cell receptor (beta chain) appears in the sequencing data of a study of blood T cell repertoires in COVID-19 (TCRdb year 2020). General notes on the study: Samples from collaborators originated in the United States, Italy and Spain and spanned both the acute and convalescent phases of COVID-19. The material from the prospective study consisted of cDNA or gDNA derived from T cells, B-cell-depleted T cells, or PBMCs. Deeply sampled blood TCRbeta repertoires from subjects exposed to, actively infected with, or recovered from COVID-19 were included in the dataset. A freely available public database, intended as a resource for researchers studying the immune response to SARS-CoV-2, is where the repertoires were released. Samples came from the ongoing ImmuneRACE study (first 160 participants) plus 1,254 subjects from 6 global collaborators. Nearly every sample came with metadata listing a de-identified subject ID, COVID-19 status, age in years and sex. Where available, HLA class I and class II types were taken from metadata supplied by the sample provider and were not determined by assay-based typing. Paper-wide results and their limitations: The amount of clinical and demographic metadata varied by source and participant and was provided uncurated.

Notes on this clone: There is no known antigen for this receptor. Base qualities are not recorded, but no much larger clone differs from it by a single base.

TCRbeta CDR3 regions were amplified from genomic DNA by means of the immunoSEQ Assay, a bias-controlled multiplex PCR. On the study's bioinformatics: The number of nucleated cells in each sample was estimated by amplification of reference gene primers within the assay. Sequence reads were collapsed and filtered to measure the absolute abundance of every unique TCRbeta CDR3 rearrangement. For each sample, productive Simpson clonality was calculated as the square root of Simpson's diversity index over productive rearrangements. The table was pulled from immuneACCESS by TCRdb, which kept in-frame rearrangements only. Such tables lose some clones; where checked, under half of the loss comes from unresolved V genes, and the rest has no known cause. V and J calls and clone size are given by that table; D and trimming were obtained from the DNA. Here the sample has around 250,000 clones; around 81% occur a single time. 4.4% of the sample belongs to the ten largest clones.

Each collaborating institution followed its own protocols to collect whole blood in K2EDTA tubes. Collaborator samples were shipped for TCRbeta analysis as frozen whole blood, isolated PBMCs, or DNA extracted from either sample type. Sequencing input: peripheral blood. The clonotype originates from a middle-aged man with active or convalescent COVID-19.

The CDR3 here reads CASRWALNEKLFF. The nucleotide sequence reads TGTGCCAGCAGGTGGGCGCTAAATGAAAAACTGTTTTTT. The V and J genes are TRBV11-2 and TRBJ1-4; the D gene cannot be resolved reliably. Via the germline V gene, CDR1 is SGHAT and CDR2 FQNNGV. The CDR3 has 13 amino acids, counting the end cysteine and phenylalanine. The kept DNA is CDR3 alone, 39 bases in frame from the first base. Cut back by 6 bases and 5 bases, the V and J ends lie 10 bases apart.